A selection of T cell receptor beta chains follows, all from one sample in a study of OX40 agonist ivuxolimab in advanced cancers. TCRdb's table, derived via immunoSEQ multiplex PCR, lists solely in-frame clones and lacks some. The table shows nearly 90,000 clones, with about 83% occurring only once. The sequences come from CD4+ or CD8+ T cells sorted from blood, collected in a trial of the OX40 agonist ivuxolimab. These receptors were collected from an adult with an advanced solid tumor such as melanoma, head and neck, liver or kidney cancer. The CDR3 runs from the conserved cysteine through the conserved F or W. The D gene is left open where the match is weak. The size of a clone is reported for some rows only, either as once, few or many, or as a class for expanded clones.

cdr3_nt: TGCGCCAGCAGCCAGGGCTGGGGGGGGGATCCAATTCAGTACTTC
cdr3_aa: CASSQGWGGDPIQYF
clone_size: -
v_call: TRBV4-1
j_call: TRBJ2-4
d_call: TRBD2

cdr3_nt: TGTGCCAGCAGTGAACCCCGACAGGGCAGGGGTACCACTGAAGCTTTCTTT
cdr3_aa: CASSEPRQGRGTTEAFF
clone_size: -
v_call: TRBV6-1
j_call: TRBJ1-1
d_call: TRBD1

cdr3_nt: TGCGCCAGCAGCTTAGGGACAGGGGACCGCTATGGCTACACCTTC
cdr3_aa: CASSLGTGDRYGYTF
clone_size: once
v_call: TRBV5-1
j_call: TRBJ1-2
d_call: TRBD1

cdr3_nt: TGTGCCAGCAGCCTACTAGCGGGGGTGGTAGATACGCAGTATTTT
cdr3_aa: CASSLLAGVVDTQYF
clone_size: -
v_call: TRBV7-9
j_call: TRBJ2-3
d_call: TRBD2

cdr3_nt: TGTGCCTGGAGTAGCCCTTGGGCAGGGGAGTTCCACGAGCAGTACTTC
cdr3_aa: CAWSSPWAGEFHEQYF
clone_size: -
v_call: TRBV30
j_call: TRBJ2-7
d_call: -

cdr3_nt: TGTGCCAGTAGTAGCCCGGGACAGGAGGGTAAGACGCAGTATTTT
cdr3_aa: CASSSPGQEGKTQYF
clone_size: -
v_call: TRBV19
j_call: TRBJ2-3
d_call: TRBD1

cdr3_nt: TGCGCCAGCAGCCAAGATCCGTCGGGGAGGGGCACAGATACGCAGTATTTT
cdr3_aa: CASSQDPSGRGTDTQYF
clone_size: once
v_call: TRBV4-1
j_call: TRBJ2-3
d_call: TRBD2

cdr3_nt: TGTGCCAGCTCACCACGTAACACCGGGGAGCTGTTTTTT
cdr3_aa: CASSPRNTGELFF
clone_size: few
v_call: TRBV18
j_call: TRBJ2-2
d_call: -

cdr3_nt: TGTGCCAGCAATAGCGGGGGGGCCTCCCGAGAGACCCAGTACTTC
cdr3_aa: CASNSGGASRETQYF
clone_size: -
v_call: TRBV2
j_call: TRBJ2-5
d_call: TRBD2

cdr3_nt: TGCGCCAGCAGCCCGGGAGGGGGAGGGAGTTTCGCAGATACGCAGTATTTT
cdr3_aa: CASSPGGGGSFADTQYF
clone_size: -
v_call: TRBV5-1
j_call: TRBJ2-3
d_call: TRBD2

cdr3_nt: TGTGCCAGCAGCCTAACCTTCCGGGCGCCCGAGGATGAGCAGTTCTTC
cdr3_aa: CASSLTFRAPEDEQFF
clone_size: -
v_call: TRBV5-6
j_call: TRBJ2-1
d_call: -

cdr3_nt: TGTGCCAGTAGTCCCCGGGGTAGCGGCTTTTTCTACGAGCAGTACTTC
cdr3_aa: CASSPRGSGFFYEQYF
clone_size: -
v_call: TRBV19
j_call: TRBJ2-7
d_call: -

cdr3_nt: TGTGCCAGCAGCCTACGGACTAGCGGGGGGAACGATGCCTACAATGAGCAGTTCTTC
cdr3_aa: CASSLRTSGGNDAYNEQFF
clone_size: -
v_call: TRBV7-8
j_call: TRBJ2-1
d_call: TRBD2

cdr3_nt: TGTGCCACAAGAAGGGTGCAGGGACGGTCACCCCTCCACTTT
cdr3_aa: CATRRVQGRSPLHF
clone_size: -
v_call: TRBV19
j_call: TRBJ1-6
d_call: -

cdr3_nt: TGTGCCTGGGGGGGCAACCAAGAGACCCAGTACTTC
cdr3_aa: CAWGGNQETQYF
clone_size: -
v_call: TRBV30
j_call: TRBJ2-5
d_call: -

cdr3_nt: TGTGCCAGCAGCCGCTTGAGGGACACCGGGGAGCTGTTTTTT
cdr3_aa: CASSRLRDTGELFF
clone_size: -
v_call: TRBV11-2
j_call: TRBJ2-2
d_call: -

cdr3_nt: TGCAGCGCGGTGACAGGGGGGTCCGGGGAGCTGTTTTTT
cdr3_aa: CSAVTGGSGELFF
clone_size: -
v_call: TRBV29-1
j_call: TRBJ2-2
d_call: TRBD1

cdr3_nt: TGTGCCAGCAGCTTAATACCCCATGAGCAGTTCTTC
cdr3_aa: CASSLIPHEQFF
clone_size: -
v_call: TRBV7-9
j_call: TRBJ2-1
d_call: -

cdr3_nt: TGTGCCAGCAGCTTAGGGAGGGTGGGACTAGCGGAAGATACGCAGTATTTT
cdr3_aa: CASSLGRVGLAEDTQYF
clone_size: -
v_call: TRBV7-9
j_call: TRBJ2-3
d_call: TRBD2

cdr3_nt: TGTGCCAGCAGTGAACTCGCTAATTCACCCCTCCACTTT
cdr3_aa: CASSELANSPLHF
clone_size: medium-sized
v_call: TRBV2
j_call: TRBJ1-6
d_call: -

cdr3_nt: TGTGCCATCAGTGAAGGATGGGAGACAGATACGCAGTATTTT
cdr3_aa: CAISEGWETDTQYF
clone_size: once
v_call: TRBV10-3
j_call: TRBJ2-3
d_call: -

cdr3_nt: TGTGCTAGCAGCTTAGCAGGGGAGGCGTCCCAGTACTTC
cdr3_aa: CASSLAGEASQYF
clone_size: few
v_call: TRBV7-7
j_call: TRBJ2-5
d_call: -

cdr3_nt: TGTGCCAGCAGCCCTCACAGGGACTATGGCTACACCTTC
cdr3_aa: CASSPHRDYGYTF
clone_size: -
v_call: TRBV7-2
j_call: TRBJ1-2
d_call: -

cdr3_nt: TGTGCCAGCAGTTTCAGTCAGGGCTTTTTGGCACCTAGCAATGAGCAGTTCTTC
cdr3_aa: CASSFSQGFLAPSNEQFF
clone_size: -
v_call: TRBV27
j_call: TRBJ2-1
d_call: -

cdr3_nt: TGTGCCAGCAGCGTCTCCGGGACTAGCGGGATCTCCTACAATGAGCAGTTCTTC
cdr3_aa: CASSVSGTSGISYNEQFF
clone_size: -
v_call: TRBV11-2
j_call: TRBJ2-1
d_call: TRBD2

cdr3_nt: TGTGCCAGCAGTGGGGACAGCTCCTACGAGCAGTACTTC
cdr3_aa: CASSGDSSYEQYF
clone_size: -
v_call: TRBV2
j_call: TRBJ2-7
d_call: TRBD1

cdr3_nt: TGTGCCACCAGCAGAGCAAGGGTTAACTATGGCTACACCTTC
cdr3_aa: CATSRARVNYGYTF
clone_size: -
v_call: TRBV15
j_call: TRBJ1-2
d_call: -